This T cell receptor (beta chain) stems from a study of cytomegalovirus exposure and HLA in healthy donors. Study-wide results and limits: Rare TCR sequences predominated, though certain public TCRs were found in many donors. A subsequent analysis found that TCR clusters from the first cohort also tended to co-occur in the 90 to 150 validation repertoires, with approximately 94% of cluster scores above 0.

The donors were members of the validation cohort, which comprised about 120 subjects and was separate from the first cohort of roughly 700 subjects. A note on this clone: Its antigen is undetermined.

Method: immunoSEQ multiplex PCR; TCRdb's copy keeps in-frame clones and lacks some. The table lists 110,000 to 150,000 clones, 84% of them singletons. This TCR derives from a woman in her thirties in good health and CMV-seronegative. The source material was PBMCs.

This chain's CDR3 is CASSLTRGGPGSYNEQFF. CDR3 nucleotides: TGCGCCAGCAGCTTGACCCGCGGGGGCCCCGGGTCCTACAATGAGCAGTTCTTC. The V and J genes are TRBV5-1 and TRBJ2-1; tentatively, D is TRBD2 (7 bases). The ends were cut back, 1 base at V and 1 base at J, with 18 bases in the middle. Germline-derived CDR1 and CDR2 are SGHRS and YFSETQ. The CDR3 covers 18 residues.